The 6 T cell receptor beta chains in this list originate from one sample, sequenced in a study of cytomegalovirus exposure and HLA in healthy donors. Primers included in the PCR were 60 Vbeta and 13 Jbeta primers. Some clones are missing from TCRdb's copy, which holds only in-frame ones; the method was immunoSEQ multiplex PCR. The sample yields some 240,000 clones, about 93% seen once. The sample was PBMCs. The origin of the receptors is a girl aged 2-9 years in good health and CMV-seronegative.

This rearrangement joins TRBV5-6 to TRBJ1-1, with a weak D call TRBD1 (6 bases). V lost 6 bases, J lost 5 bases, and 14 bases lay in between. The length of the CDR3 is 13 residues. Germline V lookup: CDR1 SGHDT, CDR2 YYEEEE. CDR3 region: CASTRGDRTEAFF. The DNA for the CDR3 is TGTGCCAGCACCAGGGGTGATAGGACTGAAGCTTTCTTT.

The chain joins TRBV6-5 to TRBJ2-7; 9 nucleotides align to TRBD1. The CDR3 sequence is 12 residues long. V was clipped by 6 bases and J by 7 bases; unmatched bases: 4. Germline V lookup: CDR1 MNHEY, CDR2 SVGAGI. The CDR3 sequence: CASRTTGGEQYF. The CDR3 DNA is TGTGCCAGCAGAACGACAGGGGGTGAGCAGTACTTC.

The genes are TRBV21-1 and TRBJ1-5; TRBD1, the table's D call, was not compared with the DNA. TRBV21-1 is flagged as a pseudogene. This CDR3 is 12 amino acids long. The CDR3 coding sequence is TGTGCCAGCAGGGGGGCCGGGGAGCCCCAGCATTTT. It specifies CASRGAGEPQHF.

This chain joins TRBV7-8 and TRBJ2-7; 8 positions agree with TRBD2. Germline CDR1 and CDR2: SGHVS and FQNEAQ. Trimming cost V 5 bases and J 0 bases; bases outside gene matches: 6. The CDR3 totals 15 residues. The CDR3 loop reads CASSPTSVSSYEQYF. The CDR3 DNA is TGTGCCAGCAGCCCGACTAGCGTCAGCTCCTACGAGCAGTACTTC.

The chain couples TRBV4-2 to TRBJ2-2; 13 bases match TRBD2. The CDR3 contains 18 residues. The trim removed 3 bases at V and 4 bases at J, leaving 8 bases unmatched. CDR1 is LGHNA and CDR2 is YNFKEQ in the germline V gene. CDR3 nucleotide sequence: TGTGCCAGCAGCCACCCGGGACTAGCGGGAAAAGCCACCGGGGAGCTGTTTTTT. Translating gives CASSHPGLAGKATGELFF.

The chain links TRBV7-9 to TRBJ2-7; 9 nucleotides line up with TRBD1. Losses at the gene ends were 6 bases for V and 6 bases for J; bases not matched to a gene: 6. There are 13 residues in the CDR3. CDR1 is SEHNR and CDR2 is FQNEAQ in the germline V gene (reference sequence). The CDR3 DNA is TGTGCCAGCAGTTCCGGGACAGGGAGCGAGCAGTACTTC. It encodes CASSSGTGSEQYF.